Presented here are 8 T cell receptor beta chains from one specimen sequenced in a study of blood T cell repertoires in COVID-19. Only in-frame clones appear in the TCRdb table, and some are missing; sequencing was by immunoSEQ multiplex PCR. The data contain 100,000 to 150,000 clones, approximately 89% of them singletons. Sample: peripheral blood. The source is an elderly woman with COVID-19, enrolled during active disease.

The chain links TRBV3-1 (or the pseudogene TRBV3-2) to TRBJ1-3; D is unresolved. Germline values: CDR1 LGHDT, CDR2 YNNKEL (reference sequence). With 4 bases removed from V and 0 bases from J, the gap between germline ends came to 7 bases. CDR3 length: 14 residues. CDR3 loop: CASSPLISGNTIYF. As DNA, the CDR3 is TGTGCCAGCAGCCCGTTAATCTCTGGAAACACCATATATTTT.

This clone was counted between two and nine times. The chain uses TRBV7-9 and TRBJ2-4; D remains ambiguous. There are 15 residues in the CDR3. The germline gives CDR1 SEHNR, CDR2 FQNEAQ (reference sequence). Trimming shortened V by 4 bases and J by 1 base, and 11 bases separated the two germline ends. The CDR3 sequence: CASSSLRLAKNIQYF. CDR3 bases: TGTGCCAGCAGCTCCTTGAGACTGGCCAAAAACATTCAGTACTTC.

The chain recombines TRBV5-6 with TRBJ2-1; 7 nucleotides align to TRBD2. The J segment lost 0 bases and the V segment lost 2 bases, leaving 8 bases of the junction unmatched. CDR1 is SGHDT, CDR2 YYEEEE, per germline. The CDR3 consists of 17 residues. The CDR3 sequence: CASSFRVAGRSYNEQFF. The CDR3, as DNA: TGTGCCAGCAGCTTCAGGGTAGCGGGCCGCTCCTACAATGAGCAGTTCTTC.

The gene calls are TRBV28 and TRBJ2-7; D remains unclear. The CDR3 has 13 amino acids. V shed 3 bases and J shed 1 base, with 7 bases lying between them. CDR1 is MDHEN, CDR2 SYDVKM, per germline. CDR3 sequence: CASSFARSYEQYF. The CDR3 DNA is TGTGCCAGCAGTTTTGCCAGGTCCTACGAGCAGTACTTC. The whole variable domain, remainder taken from reference TRBV28 and TRBJ2-7, is DVKVTQSSRYLVKRTGEKVFLECVQDMDHENMFWYRQDPGLGLRLIYFSYDVKMKEKGDIPEGYSVSREKKERFSLILESASTNQTSMYLCASSFARSYEQYFGPGTRLTVT.

The chain couples TRBV3-1 (or the pseudogene TRBV3-2) to TRBJ2-1, with 7 bases aligning to TRBD2. The V segment lost 1 base and the J segment 7 bases; nucleotides outside the gene matches: 10. Looked up from germline, CDR1 is LGHDT and CDR2 is YNNKEL (reference sequence). The CDR3 consists of 16 residues. CDR3 sequence: CASSQGAAGGGNEQFF. For the CDR3, the DNA is TGTGCCAGCAGCCAAGGGGCAGCGGGCGGGGGAAATGAGCAGTTCTTC.

The chain is built from TRBV28 and TRBJ1-4; D gene unclear. Trimming removed 2 bases from V and 7 bases from J, with 8 bases in between. The CDR3 loop spans 13 amino acids. CDR1 and CDR2 (germline): MDHEN, SYDVKM. CDR3 protein: CASSLSQIEKLFF. The CDR3 region has the DNA TGTGCCAGCAGTTTAAGTCAGATTGAAAAACTGTTTTTT.

This clone appeared a few times. The V call is TRBV6-4, the J call TRBJ2-6; 10 bases are a match to TRBD1. This CDR3 contains 17 residues. The J segment lost 0 bases and the V segment lost 6 bases, leaving 5 bases of the junction unmatched. Germline loops: CDR1 MRHNA, CDR2 SNTAGT. In DNA, the CDR3 is TGTGCCAGCAGCGCCGGGACAGGGGCCTCTGGGGCCAACGTCCTGACTTTC. Protein product: CASSAGTGASGANVLTF.

This clone appeared a few times. The chain recombines TRBV28 with TRBJ2-4; D call uncertain. Trimming took 3 bases from V and 0 from J, leaving 12 bases between them. Looked up from germline, CDR1 is MDHEN and CDR2 is SYDVKM. CDR3 length: 16 residues. CDR3 region: CASSFSSTLAKNIQYF. The DNA of the CDR3 is TGTGCCAGCAGTTTTTCCTCTACCTTAGCCAAAAACATTCAGTACTTC.